This T cell receptor beta chain comes out of a study of cytomegalovirus exposure and HLA in healthy donors. On the study more broadly: Genotyping of roughly 400 donors showed that over 65% belonged to the Caucasian-associated ancestry cluster.

A multiplex PCR was run with 60 Vbeta primers and 13 Jbeta primers. This table comes from immunoSEQ multiplex PCR, and its TCRdb copy is limited to in-frame clones, with some not included. Here the sample spans roughly 160,000 clones, 80% being singletons. Germline CDR1 and CDR2: SGHTA and FQGNSA. The length of the CDR3 is 16 residues. The junction had 7 bases not matched to a gene; V was cut back by 1 base and J by 5 bases. The specimen was PBMCs. This clonotype was sampled from a man aged 25-45 years in good health and CMV-seronegative. The gene calls are TRBV7-2 and TRBJ2-5, with 10 nucleotides matching TRBD1. CDR3 amino acids: CASSLVGTGVRETQYF. DNA for the CDR3: TGTGCCAGCAGCTTAGTCGGGACAGGGGTCCGGGAGACCCAGTACTTC.